A selection of T cell receptor beta chains follows, all from one sample in a study of shared clonotypes between healthy human individuals. Clones were read by immunoSEQ multiplex PCR, and TCRdb kept only the in-frame ones, dropping some. The table records some 580,000 clones, roughly 97% of them present only once. The sample consisted of naive CD4+ T cells sorted from blood. These receptors originate from a woman between 25 and 40 years old in good health. CDR3s include the opening cysteine and the closing phenylalanine or tryptophan. The D gene is left open where the match is weak. The size entry is marked missing in some rows and otherwise reads once, few, many or a size class.

>TRBV27|TRBJ2-3|.|.
TGTGCCAGCAGACTTAGGGCGTTGAGCGCCGGCACAGATACGCAGTATTTT
CASRLRALSAGTDTQYF
>TRBV5-1|TRBJ2-3|TRBD2|.
TGCGCCAGCAGGGGACTAGCGGACTCTAGCACAGATACGCAGTATTTT
CASRGLADSSTDTQYF
>TRBV25-1|TRBJ2-1|TRBD2|.
TGTGCCAGCAGGCTGACTAGCGGGAGTTTCAATGAGCAGTTCTTC
CASRLTSGSFNEQFF
>TRBV7-9|TRBJ2-1|.|.
TGTGCCAGCAGCCTAGCCAGGGTAGAGCAGTTCTTC
CASSLARVEQFF
>TRBV5-1|TRBJ2-2|.|once
TGCGCCAGCAGCCCGCGGGCCCGGGACACAATCACCGGGGAGCTGTTTTTT
CASSPRARDTITGELFF
>TRBV28|TRBJ2-7|TRBD1|once
TGTGCCAGCAGGACAGGGGAAAGGGGCCTCGAGCAGTACTTC
CASRTGERGLEQYF
>TRBV28|TRBJ1-5|.|.
TGTGCCAGCAGTCTTGGGACGGGCAATCAGCCCCAGCATTTT
CASSLGTGNQPQHF
>TRBV4-1|TRBJ1-3|.|.
TGCGCCAGCAGCCAATTCGTTGGGAACACCATATATTTT
CASSQFVGNTIYF
>TRBV4-2|TRBJ1-4|.|.
TGTGCCAGCGAGGGAGATGAAAAACTGTTTTTT
CASEGDEKLFF
>TRBV29-1|TRBJ2-1|TRBD2|.
TGCAGCGTTGATACTAGGGGAAAGACTAGCAGGCTCTACAATGAGCAGTTCTTC
CSVDTRGKTSRLYNEQFF
>TRBV18|TRBJ2-7|TRBD1|.
TGTGCCAGCTCACCACCGGGACAGTACCCTTACGAGCAGTACTTC
CASSPPGQYPYEQYF
>TRBV4-2|TRBJ1-1|TRBD1|.
TGTGCCAGCAGCCGTACAGGGGCGGGAACTGAAGCTTTCTTT
CASSRTGAGTEAFF
>TRBV27|TRBJ2-3|.|.
TGTGCCAGCAGTTTAAGGGGGGAAGGCACAGATACGCAGTATTTT
CASSLRGEGTDTQYF
>TRBV19|TRBJ2-7|TRBD1|.
TGTGCCAGTAGCCAAGAGGGACAGGGGGCCGACGAGCAGTACTTC
CASSQEGQGADEQYF
>TRBV4-1|TRBJ2-5|.|.
TGCGCCAGCAGCCAAGGGGGTTTCGAGACCCAGTACTTC
CASSQGGFETQYF
>TRBV7-2|TRBJ2-5|TRBD2|.
TGTGCCAGCAGCTCTAGGACTAGCCTAGAGACCCAGTACTTC
CASSSRTSLETQYF
>TRBV28|TRBJ2-7|TRBD1|.
TGTGCCAGCAGTTTACCGGGACAGGGTTACGAGCAGTACTTC
CASSLPGQGYEQYF
>TRBV14|TRBJ1-1|.|.
TGTGCCAGCAGCCAAGGACTGTACACTGAAGCTTTCTTT
CASSQGLYTEAFF
>TRBV10-2|TRBJ1-1|TRBD1|.
TGCGCCAGCAGTGAGCCAGGGGGTGAAGCTTTCTTT
CASSEPGGEAFF
>TRBV27|TRBJ2-4|TRBD2|.
TGTGCCAGCAGTAAACAGGGACTAGCGGGAACCAAAAACATTCAGTACTTC
CASSKQGLAGTKNIQYF
>TRBV27|TRBJ2-1|TRBD1|.
TGTGCCAGCAGCCAGGACAGGGACTCCTACAATGAGCAGTTCTTC
CASSQDRDSYNEQFF
>TRBV7-2|TRBJ2-2|.|.
TGTGCCAGCAGCTTGAATCTGGGCCACTCCGGGGAGCTGTTTTTT
CASSLNLGHSGELFF
>TRBV14|TRBJ1-2|.|.
TGTGCCAGCAGCCAAGATGCGGTCGGGTCTAGGTATGGCTACACCTTC
CASSQDAVGSRYGYTF
>TRBV10-3|TRBJ2-5|TRBD1|.
TGTGCCATCAGCCTGGAGACCGGGACAGGGGGCGAGACCCAGTACTTC
CAISLETGTGGETQYF
>TRBV19|TRBJ1-1|TRBD1|.
TGTGCCAGTAGTATATTCGGACAGGGTCGATTAATGAACACTGAAGCTTTCTTT
CASSIFGQGRLMNTEAFF
>TRBV6-1|TRBJ1-2|.|.
TGTGCCAGCAGTGCAATGACAGACGGCTATGGCTACACCTTC
CASSAMTDGYGYTF
>TRBV21-1|TRBJ2-3|.|once
TGTGCCAGCAGCATAACCCCCGGGACAGGGACGACAGATACGCAGTATTTT
CASSITPGTGTTDTQYF
>TRBV7-8|TRBJ2-2|.|.
TGTGCCTGGCAGACCTCGAACACCGGGGAGCTGTTTTTT
CAWQTSNTGELFF
>TRBV6-1|TRBJ2-6|.|.
TGTGCCAGCAGTGAGTGGACCGGGGCCGGGGCCAACGTCCTGACTTTC
CASSEWTGAGANVLTF
>TRBV6-5|TRBJ2-2|.|.
TGTGCCAGCAGGCGGACGCGGGGAGGCACCGGGGAGCTGTTTTTT
CASRRTRGGTGELFF
>TRBV6-4|TRBJ2-7|TRBD2|.
TGTGCCAGCAGTGAGCCCCTAGCGGCGCCCTACGAGCAGTACTTC
CASSEPLAAPYEQYF